This TCR beta chain was documented in a study of shared clonotypes between healthy human individuals. Regarding the study as a whole: Researchers sampled only blood; tissue repertoires likely differ.

This clone was found a few times. What it binds is unknown. Profiled with immunoSEQ multiplex PCR; TCRdb holds only in-frame clones, not every one. The sample has 950,000 to 1,300,000 clones; about three quarters are singletons. CDR1 is ENHRY and CDR2 is SYGVKD in the germline V gene. This CDR3 is built from 16 residues. The V and J ends lost 6 bases and 0 bases, in that order; junction bases with no gene match: 9. The donors, all of them Caucasian adults, lived in Nashville, Tennessee. A split of CD4+ cells into CD45RA+ naive and CD45RA-negative memory subsets was performed. V is TRBV10-3 and J is TRBJ2-3, with 7 bases matching TRBD2. The sequence was collected from a young man in good health. The sample was memory CD4+ T cells sorted from blood. This sample's subset: CD45RA-negative fraction. CDR3 protein: CAIRGSGTGSTDTQYF. The CDR3 bases are TGTGCCATCAGGGGAAGCGGGACGGGGAGCACAGATACGCAGTATTTT.